The entry below describes one T cell receptor beta chain. Its antigen remains unknown. Prepared TCR beta cDNA libraries contained unique molecular identifiers. TCRdb recomputed calls from the PCR reads with MiXCR, one row per CDR3 protein. Of about half a million distinct CDR3 sequences detected, around 40% appear once; the ten largest clones hold about 12%. This specimen comes from a study of post-analysis software for immune sequencing data. Study-wide findings and caveats: TRBV5-6, TRBV5-1 and TRBV20-1 belonged to a set of about 5 TRBV segments that were more frequent in patients than controls.

This CDR3 is built from 19 residues. Trimming cost V 4 bases and J 2 bases, with 25 bases left between them. Germline V lookup: CDR1 MDHEN, CDR2 SYDVKM. This receptor was identified in a girl aged 10 to 17 with multiple sclerosis. The chain carries TRBV28 and TRBJ2-3; no firm D call. Sequenced input: blood. The CDR3 coding sequence is TGTGCCAGCAGTTCGCCCGCGTTTTACTCCTCTTCTTCCACAGATACGCAGTATTTT. This translates into CASSSPAFYSSSSTDTQYF.